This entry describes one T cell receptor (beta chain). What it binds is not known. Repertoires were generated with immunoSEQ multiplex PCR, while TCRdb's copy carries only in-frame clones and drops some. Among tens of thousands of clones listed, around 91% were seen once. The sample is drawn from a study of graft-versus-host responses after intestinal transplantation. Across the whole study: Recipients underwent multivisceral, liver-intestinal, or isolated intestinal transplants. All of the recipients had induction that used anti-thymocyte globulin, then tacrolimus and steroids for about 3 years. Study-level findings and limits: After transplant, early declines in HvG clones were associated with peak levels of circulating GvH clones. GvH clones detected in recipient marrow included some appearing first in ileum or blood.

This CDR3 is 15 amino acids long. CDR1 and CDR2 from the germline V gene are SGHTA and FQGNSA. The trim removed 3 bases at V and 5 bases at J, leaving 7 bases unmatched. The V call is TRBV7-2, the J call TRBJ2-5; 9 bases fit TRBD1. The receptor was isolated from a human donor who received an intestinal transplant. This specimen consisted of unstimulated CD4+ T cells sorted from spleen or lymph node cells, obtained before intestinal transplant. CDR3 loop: CASSFQQGAGETQYF. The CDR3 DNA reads TGTGCCAGCAGCTTCCAACAGGGGGCGGGGGAGACCCAGTACTTC.